What follows is one T cell receptor (beta chain) and its context. This entry belongs to a study of blood T cell repertoires in COVID-19. Across the whole study: Both acute and convalescent COVID-19 samples were obtained from the United States, Italy and Spain. The analysed material was cDNA or gDNA that came from T cells, B-cell-depleted T cells, or PBMCs.

The CDR3 is made up of 14 amino acids. The germline gives CDR1 SGHNT, CDR2 YYREEE (reference sequence). The J segment lost 3 bases and the V segment lost 3 bases, leaving 5 bases of the junction unmatched. Per the original methods: Amplification with reference gene primers provided the estimates of nucleated cell counts. The assay was immunoSEQ multiplex PCR, and TCRdb's table has in-frame clones only and misses some. V, J and clone size derive from that table, while D and trimming were established from the DNA sequence. The sample records roughly 40,000 clones, about 70% being singletons. The rearrangement links TRBV5-4 to TRBJ2-5; 7 nucleotides line up with TRBD2. Sequenced: peripheral blood. The origin of this receptor is a man in his 70s with active or convalescent COVID-19. The CDR3 bases are TGTGCCAGCAGCTCGCCTCTAGCGGAAGAGACCCAGTACTTC. Encoded protein: CASSSPLAEETQYF.